These 3 T cell receptor beta chains came from one sample sequenced in a study of siplizumab effects on memory and regulatory T cells. Here immunoSEQ multiplex PCR was the method, and the copy in TCRdb shows in-frame clones only, minus some. The repertoire holds about 120,000 clones, with approximately 92% as singletons. The material sequenced was non-Treg CD4+ T cells sorted from blood. Receptor source: a human donor in good health.

The chain joins TRBV4-1 to TRBJ1-4; tentatively, D is TRBD1 (6 bases). The V and J ends lost 0 bases and 2 bases respectively, with 10 bases between them. This CDR3 is 16 amino acids long. Germline loops: CDR1 MGHRA, CDR2 YSYEKL. The CDR3 sequence: CASSQDAGGTNEKLFF. CDR3 DNA sequence: TGCGCCAGCAGCCAAGATGCTGGGGGCACTAATGAAAAACTGTTTTTT.

This rearrangement joins TRBV7-2 to TRBJ2-7; D gene uncertain. CDR1 SGHTA and CDR2 FQGNSA come from the germline V gene. CDR3 size: 12 residues. Trimming stripped 0 bases from V and 3 bases from J, with 3 bases between. Here the CDR3 DNA reads TGTGCCAGCAGCTTAGCCTACTACGAGCAGTACTTC. Its protein is CASSLAYYEQYF.

The chain has TRBV29-1 and TRBJ1-1; D not resolved. The germline V gene has CDR1 SQVTM and CDR2 ANQGSEA. The CDR3 is made up of 12 amino acids. V lost 7 bases to trimming and J lost 2 bases, with 11 bases between them. CDR3 loop: CSARTGNTEAFF. CDR3 DNA: TGCAGCGCTAGGACGGGAAACACTGAAGCTTTCTTT.